The source of this TCR beta chain is a study of circulating CD8 cells and anti-PD-1 response in melanoma. Overall study results and limits: Clonotype sharing was highest between DPOS and TIGIT subsets. Diversity ranked highest in DNEG and lowest in TIGIT subsets.

Relative to its sample, this clonotype is large. Its antigen is as yet unknown. J gave up 7 bases and V 3 bases, and 2 bases lay outside the gene matches. The CDR3 is 12 amino acids. CDR1 is MDHEN, CDR2 SYDVKM, per germline. Sorting of live CD3+CD8+TCRalphabeta+ cells by PD-1 and/or TIGIT gave four subsets. Using around 14 ng of total RNA, TCR libraries were made with the QIAseq Immune Repertoire TCR panel. TCRdb analysed the reads with MiXCR anew, one entry per CDR3 protein. The top ten clones hold 43% of a sample with 550 to 650 distinct CDR3 sequences, roughly a tenth of them seen once. The TCR comes from a human donor with melanoma. The chain carries TRBV28 and TRBJ1-1; 7 nucleotides align to TRBD1. Sequencing used CD8+ T cells from PBMCs, obtained at baseline or after one month of anti-PD-1 therapy (not recorded which). CDR3 nucleotide sequence: TGTGCCAGCAGTTTGACAGGGATTGAAGCTTTCTTT. It yields the protein CASSLTGIEAFF.